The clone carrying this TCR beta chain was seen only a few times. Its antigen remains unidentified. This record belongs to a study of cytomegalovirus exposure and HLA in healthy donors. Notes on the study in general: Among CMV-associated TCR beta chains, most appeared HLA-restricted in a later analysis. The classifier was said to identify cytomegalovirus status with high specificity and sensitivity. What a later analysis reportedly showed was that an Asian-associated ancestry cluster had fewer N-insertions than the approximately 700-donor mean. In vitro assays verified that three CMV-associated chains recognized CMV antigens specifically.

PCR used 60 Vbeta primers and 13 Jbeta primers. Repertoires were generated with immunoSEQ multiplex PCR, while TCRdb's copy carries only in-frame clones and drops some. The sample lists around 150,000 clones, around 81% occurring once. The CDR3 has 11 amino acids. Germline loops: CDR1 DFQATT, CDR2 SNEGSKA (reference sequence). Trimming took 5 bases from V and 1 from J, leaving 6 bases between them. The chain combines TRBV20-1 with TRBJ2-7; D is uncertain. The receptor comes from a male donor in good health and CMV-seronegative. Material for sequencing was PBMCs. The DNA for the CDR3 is TGCAGTGCTGCGGATTCCTACGAGCAGTACTTC. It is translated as CSAADSYEQYF.